The 11 T cell receptor beta chains reported below all come from one sample, sequenced in a study of CD8+ T cells in alopecia areata. TCR sequencing used cDNA made by reverse transcription of extracted RNA. Clones were sequenced by immunoSEQ multiplex PCR, and TCRdb holds only the in-frame ones, with some missing. Of 120,000 or so clones listed, around 50% were seen once; the top ten hold 8% to 11%. The sequenced sample was NKG2D-low CD8+ T cells sorted from blood. These receptor sequences come from a human donor with alopecia areata.

About this clone: This could be a read error, since a much larger clone is one nucleotide away. The same CDR3 also results from other DNA sequences found in this sample. The chain couples TRBV11-2 to TRBJ2-5, with no clear D. This CDR3 spans 11 amino acids. Deletions cut 3 bases from V and 5 bases from J, with 4 bases between. Germline V lookup: CDR1 SGHAT, CDR2 FQNNGV. CDR3 coding DNA: TGTGCCAGCAGCTTGGGGGAGACCCAGTACTTC. It specifies CASSLGETQYF.

J is TRBJ2-2 and V is TRBV4-1; D remains unclear. The V and J ends lost 4 bases and 3 bases respectively, with 15 bases between them. Per the germline V gene, CDR1 is MGHRA and CDR2 is YSYEKL. The CDR3 extends over 16 amino acids. The CDR3 DNA reads as TGCGCCAGCAGCCCGATACTACACACCGACACCGGGGAGCTGTTTTTT. Translation gives CASSPILHTDTGELFF.

V and J are TRBV2 and TRBJ2-1; D is uncertain. The germline V and J ends were trimmed by 6 bases and 8 bases, with 5 bases remaining between them. CDR1 is SNHLY, CDR2 FYNNEI, per germline. This CDR3 spans 10 amino acids. The CDR3 nucleotides are TGTGCCAGCAGCGTGGATGAGCAGTTCTTC. The encoded protein is CASSVDEQFF.

This clone has more than one count but fewer than ten. The chain carries TRBV29-1 and TRBJ2-5, with D perhaps matching TRBD1 (7 bases). Per the germline V gene, CDR1 is SQVTM and CDR2 is ANQGSEA. The CDR3 has 14 amino acids. V lost 0 bases, J lost 5 bases, and 13 bases lay in between. The CDR3 here is CSVEDGGGRETQYF. The DNA for the CDR3 is TGCAGCGTTGAAGATGGAGGGGGCAGGGAGACCCAGTACTTC.

The chain recombines TRBV20-1 with TRBJ2-7; the D gene is possibly TRBD2 (5 bases). This CDR3 is 11 amino acids long. Germline CDR1 reads DFQATT; CDR2 reads SNEGSKA (reference sequence). The ends were cut back, 4 bases at V and 1 base at J, with 5 bases in the middle. In nucleotides, the CDR3 is TGCAGTGCTACGGGGTCCTACGAGCAGTACTTC. Translation gives CSATGSYEQYF.

This sequence joins TRBV5-4 and TRBJ1-4; D ambiguous. V was shortened by 4 bases and J by 4 bases, with 14 bases between the two germline ends. This CDR3 is 15 amino acids long. Germline V lookup: CDR1 SGHNT, CDR2 YYREEE (reference sequence). CDR3 DNA sequence: TGTGCCAGCAGCCCGGGCCGGGAACTTAATGAAAAACTGTTTTTT. Its protein product is CASSPGRELNEKLFF.

The genes are TRBV9 and TRBJ2-4; no firm D call. From germline, CDR1 is SGDLS and CDR2 YYNGEE. V dropped 0 bases and J dropped 3 bases, with 13 bases sitting between them. The CDR3 length is 16 residues. DNA for the CDR3: TGTGCCAGCAGCGTAGTGGCAAGGCCGAGCAAAAACATTCAGTACTTC. This codes for CASSVVARPSKNIQYF.

This chain uses TRBV7-9 with TRBJ2-5; unclear D gene. The germline V and J ends were trimmed by 4 bases and 2 bases, with 8 bases remaining between them. The CDR3 loop spans 13 amino acids. Germline V CDR1 and CDR2: SEHNR, FQNEAQ (reference sequence). The CDR3 DNA reads TGTGCCAGCAGCTCCCCTGGGCAAGAGACCCAGTACTTC. Its protein product is CASSSPGQETQYF.

This clone was picked up a small number of times. The gene calls are TRBV29-1 and TRBJ2-7; tentative D call: TRBD1 (7 bases). The germline CDR1 and CDR2 sequences are SQVTM and ANQGSEA. This CDR3 spans 15 amino acids. The germline V and J ends were trimmed by 2 bases and 2 bases, with 16 bases remaining between them. The CDR3 is CSVESLAGGTYEQYF. The CDR3 DNA reads as TGCAGCGTTGAAAGTTTGGCAGGGGGGACCTACGAGCAGTACTTC.

This clone was seen only a few times. V usage is TRBV29-1 and J usage is TRBJ1-2; no definite D call. The CDR3 has 11 residues. In germline, CDR1 is SQVTM, CDR2 ANQGSEA. V lost 6 bases and J lost 8, with 13 bases in between. CDR3 in DNA: TGCAGCGTCGCAACAGTGATGGGCTACACCTTC. Its translation: CSVATVMGYTF.

The rearrangement links TRBV29-1 to TRBJ1-2; TRBD1 aligns across 10 bases. Germline V gene data show CDR1 as SQVTM and CDR2 as ANQGSEA. Losses at the gene ends were 7 bases for V and 4 bases for J; bases not matched to a gene: 6. The CDR3 loop spans 13 amino acids. The CDR3, as DNA: TGCAGCGCCGGGACAGGGGACGGCTATGGCTACACCTTC. It yields the protein CSAGTGDGYGYTF.